This is a list of T cell receptor beta chains from one sample in a study of CD8+ T cells in alopecia areata. TCRdb's table, derived via immunoSEQ multiplex PCR, lists solely in-frame clones and lacks some. The repertoire holds around 270,000 clones, with 55% to 75% as singletons. The sequencing here drew on CD4+ T cells sorted from blood, taken at week 24, from a patient treated with tofacitinib. The receptors shown here come from a human donor with alopecia areata. The CDR3 runs from the conserved cysteine through the conserved F or W. D genes are given only for firm matches. Some rows have no size entry. The others give once, few or many, or a class for an expanded clone.

CDR3,DNA,D,J,size,V
CASRIQTYQETQYF,TGCGCCAGCAGGATCCAAACGTACCAAGAGACCCAGTACTTC,-,TRBJ2-5,few,TRBV5-1
CASSRDRMSGSPLHF,TGCGCCAGCAGCCGAGACAGGATGTCGGGTTCACCCCTCCACTTT,-,TRBJ1-6,few,TRBV4-1
CAISSGAHTDTQYF,TGTGCCATCAGTTCCGGGGCCCACACAGATACGCAGTATTTT,-,TRBJ2-3,-,TRBV10-3
CASSLSADLTDTQYF,TGTGCCAGCAGCTTAAGCGCCGACCTCACAGATACGCAGTATTTT,-,TRBJ2-3,-,TRBV7-9
CAISERDGSYEQYF,TGTGCCATCAGTGAAAGGGACGGCTCCTACGAGCAGTACTTC,-,TRBJ2-7,-,TRBV10-3
CASTPGLAGDTQYF,TGTGCCAGCACCCCCGGCCTAGCTGGAGATACGCAGTATTTT,-,TRBJ2-3,-,TRBV28
CASSQGIGTYEQYF,TGTGCCAGCTCACAGGGTATCGGGACCTACGAGCAGTACTTC,-,TRBJ2-7,-,TRBV18
CASRAAGMNEQFF,TGTGCCAGCAGGGCCGCAGGGATGAATGAGCAGTTCTTC,-,TRBJ2-1,few,TRBV6-5
CASSFGGDTQYF,TGTGCCAGCAGCTTCGGCGGCGATACGCAGTATTTT,-,TRBJ2-3,many,TRBV11-2
CSVEVGGYSGYTF,TGCAGCGTTGAAGTAGGGGGGTATAGTGGCTACACCTTC,-,TRBJ1-2,once,TRBV29-1
CAWSVRSGPDRSPLHF,TGTGCCTGGAGTGTACGATCAGGGCCAGACCGTTCACCCCTCCACTTT,-,TRBJ1-6,-,TRBV30
CATSRDLAGGLDEQFF,TGTGCCACCAGCAGAGATTTGGCGGGGGGTTTGGATGAGCAGTTCTTC,TRBD2,TRBJ2-1,-,TRBV15
CASSPPTGGYGYTF,TGTGCCAGCAGTCCTCCGACAGGGGGCTATGGCTACACCTTC,TRBD1,TRBJ1-2,-,TRBV28
CASSWGRMNTEAFF,TGTGCCAGCAGCTGGGGACGGATGAACACTGAAGCTTTCTTT,-,TRBJ1-1,-,TRBV7-2
CASSPLAGSQETQYF,TGTGCCAGCAGTCCGTTAGCGGGGTCCCAAGAGACCCAGTACTTC,TRBD2,TRBJ2-5,-,TRBV27
CASSLELLYGYTF,TGTGCCAGCAGCTTGGAACTCCTTTATGGCTACACCTTC,-,TRBJ1-2,-,TRBV5-4
CASTRRGLAGTGELFF,TGTGCCAGCACGAGACGGGGACTAGCGGGGACCGGGGAGCTGTTTTTT,TRBD2,TRBJ2-2,-,TRBV4-2
CASLPGGLRETQYF,TGTGCCAGCCTCCCGGGGGGTCTCAGGGAGACCCAGTACTTC,TRBD2,TRBJ2-5,few,TRBV7-2
CASSPLYRAYNEQFF,TGCGCCAGCAGCCCTTTGTATAGGGCCTACAATGAGCAGTTCTTC,-,TRBJ2-1,-,TRBV4-3
CAWKASAYNEQFF,TGTGCCTGGAAGGCTAGCGCCTACAATGAGCAGTTCTTC,-,TRBJ2-1,-,TRBV30
CASSTRKETQYF,TGTGCCAGCAGCACTAGGAAAGAGACCCAGTACTTC,-,TRBJ2-5,-,TRBV11-2
CASSQGNAGAETQYF,TGCGCCAGCAGCCAAGGAAATGCAGGGGCAGAGACCCAGTACTTC,-,TRBJ2-5,once,TRBV4-3
CASSLTSSGTTDTQYF,TGCGCCAGCAGCCTAACCTCTAGCGGAACCACAGATACGCAGTATTTT,TRBD2,TRBJ2-3,-,TRBV4-1
CASSFWGAGANVLTF,TGCGCCAGCAGCTTTTGGGGCGCTGGGGCCAACGTCCTGACTTTC,-,TRBJ2-6,-,TRBV5-1
CASSFGTLQETQYF,TGTGCCAGCAGCTTCGGGACCCTGCAAGAGACCCAGTACTTC,-,TRBJ2-5,-,TRBV7-3
CASSEYEQYF,TGTGCCAGCAGTGAATACGAGCAGTACTTC,-,TRBJ2-7,-,TRBV2
CAWNNRGVYEQYF,TGTGCCTGGAATAATCGAGGGGTCTACGAGCAGTACTTC,-,TRBJ2-7,once,TRBV30
CASSPGRGLEETQYF,TGCGCCAGCAGCCCTGGAAGGGGGCTCGAAGAGACCCAGTACTTC,TRBD1,TRBJ2-5,once,TRBV5-1
CASSLWGRRETQYF,TGTGCCAGCAGCTTGTGGGGACGTCGGGAGACCCAGTACTTC,-,TRBJ2-5,-,TRBV5-6
CASSLPRTGKGNTIYF,TGCGCCAGCAGTCTCCCCCGCACGGGGAAAGGGAACACCATATATTTT,-,TRBJ1-3,few,TRBV23-1
CASSLGGLAYEQYF,TGTGCCAGCAGCTTAGGAGGGCTCGCCTACGAGCAGTACTTC,-,TRBJ2-7,-,TRBV11-2
CAWSLGGPGNNEQFF,TGTGCCTGGAGTCTCGGGGGACCTGGGAACAATGAGCAGTTCTTC,-,TRBJ2-1,-,TRBV30
CASIVLGGYTF,TGTGCCAGCATCGTTTTGGGTGGCTACACCTTC,-,TRBJ1-2,-,TRBV2
CASSQEGGLPNYGYTF,TGCGCCAGCAGCCAAGAGGGAGGCCTTCCTAACTATGGCTACACCTTC,-,TRBJ1-2,-,TRBV4-3
CASSLDGDYEQYF,TGCGCCAGCAGCTTGGATGGGGACTACGAGCAGTACTTC,-,TRBJ2-7,-,TRBV5-1
CASKEGTGYNEQFF,TGCGCCAGCAAGGAAGGGACAGGGTACAATGAGCAGTTCTTC,TRBD1,TRBJ2-1,-,TRBV5-1
CASSQDRDSFRGQYF,TGCGCCAGCAGCCAAGACCGGGATTCATTCAGGGGCCAGTACTTC,-,TRBJ2-5,once,TRBV4-1
CASSLVFSDSPLHF,TGTGCCAGCAGCTTAGTCTTTTCGGATTCACCCCTCCACTTT,-,TRBJ1-6,once,TRBV7-2